The TCR beta chain under discussion was sequenced for a study of blood T cell repertoires in COVID-19. Generated by immunoSEQ multiplex PCR, the TCRdb table keeps only in-frame clones and is missing some. The repertoire consists of under 100,000 clones, with about 87% occurring once and the leading ten covering about 4.5%. This clone was counted between two and nine times. The germline gives CDR1 MGHRA, CDR2 YSYEKL. The CDR3 covers 15 residues. V dropped 4 bases and J dropped 7 bases, with 14 bases sitting between them. The TCR comes from a man in his fifties with active COVID-19. The sequenced sample was peripheral blood. This sequence joins TRBV4-1 and TRBJ1-6, with no clear D. CDR3 DNA: TGCGCCAGCAGCCCATCCACGACTTTAAATTCACCCCTCCACTTT. The encoded protein is CASSPSTTLNSPLHF.